This T cell receptor (beta chain) was retrieved from a study of blood T cell repertoires in COVID-19. Original data processing: Using reference gene primer amplification, nucleated cell counts were estimated. Measured with immunoSEQ multiplex PCR; TCRdb has only the in-frame clones, and not every one. That table furnishes V, J and clone size, whereas the DNA furnished D and trimming. The sample has about 320,000 clones; 70% to 90% are singletons. The germline CDR1 and CDR2 sequences are MNHEY and SMNVEV (reference sequence). CDR3 length equals 16 residues. J was trimmed by 8 bases and V by 4 bases; bases with no gene match: 10.

The chain carries TRBV27 and TRBJ2-3; 12 bases fit TRBD2. The sequenced sample consisted of peripheral blood. This receptor was obtained from a human donor in a cohort sampled during active COVID-19. The CDR3 coding sequence is TGTGCCAGCAGTTCCGGACTAGCGGGGATGCTTGGTACGCAGTATTTT. Protein sequence: CASSSGLAGMLGTQYF.